The 19 T cell receptor beta chains given below trace back to one sample, sequenced in a study of CD4+ T cells in melanoma (dated by TCRdb to 2021 to 2024). Library generation was performed with the immunoSEQ multiplex PCR assay. Sourced from immuneACCESS, this table was stored by TCRdb with only in-frame sequences that have V and J called. A share of the clones is absent; for the studies checked, an unresolved V gene accounts for under half, and the remainder has no known explanation. Present in this sample are roughly 150,000 clones, roughly 91% of which were seen just once. More than 1.5% of the sample rests with the top ten. The receptors originated from a human donor with melanoma.

The chain recombines TRBV7-6 with TRBJ2-2; tentative D call: TRBD1 (6 bases). The CDR3 runs 13 residues. V was cut by 4 bases and J by 3 bases, with 6 bases left in between. Germline values: CDR1 SGHVS, CDR2 FNYEAQ. CDR3 DNA sequence: TGTGCCAGCAGCTCAGGGGACACCGGGGAGCTGTTTTTT. Translation: CASSSGDTGELFF.

This chain uses TRBV14 with TRBJ2-6; 8 nucleotides agree with TRBD1. Trimming at V came to 0 bases and at J to 5 bases, leaving 9 bases not matched to a gene. The CDR3 runs 18 residues. Germline CDR1 and CDR2: SGHDN and FVKESK. The CDR3 coding sequence is TGTGCCAGCAGCCAAGAAGTCAGGGGGCGCTTCCGGGCCAACGTCCTGACTTTC. This codes for CASSQEVRGRFRANVLTF.

V gene TRBV5-6 combines with J gene TRBJ2-3, with D unclear. V lost 2 bases and J 2 bases, leaving 15 bases between the germline ends. There are 16 residues in the CDR3. The germline V gene has CDR1 SGHDT and CDR2 YYEEEE. CDR3 nucleotide sequence: TGTGCCAGCAGCTTACTTGGGTACGGTGACACAGATACGCAGTATTTT. Translating gives CASSLLGYGDTDTQYF.

This clone was picked up one time. The gene calls are TRBV21-1 and TRBJ1-2; the D call TRBD1 from the table was never checked on the DNA. TRBV21-1 is an annotated pseudogene. The CDR3 runs 16 residues. The CDR3 DNA follows: TGTGCCAGCAGCAAAAATTCGCTCCACAGGGACTATGGCTACACCTTC. The encoded protein is CASSKNSLHRDYGYTF.

This clone was seen a single time. The rearrangement joins TRBV7-3 to TRBJ2-6; D gene ambiguous. The germline gives CDR1 SGHTA, CDR2 FQGTGA. CDR3 length: 14 amino acids. V lost 5 bases to trimming and J lost 4 bases, with 9 bases between them. This CDR3 is CASSADTGANVLTF. CDR3 coding DNA: TGTGCCAGCAGCGCCGACACAGGGGCCAACGTCCTGACTTTC.

J is TRBJ2-6 and V is TRBV19; 8 bases align to TRBD2. V lost 6 bases and J lost 0; bases outside the gene matches: 7. Germline CDR1 is LNHDA and CDR2 is SQIVND (reference sequence). The CDR3 totals 17 residues. The CDR3 loop reads CASRRGESNSGANVLTF. The CDR3 coding sequence is TGTGCCAGTAGGCGGGGGGAGTCCAACTCTGGGGCCAACGTCCTGACTTTC.

The chain links TRBV7-9 to TRBJ2-5; 8 bases align to TRBD2. CDR1 is SEHNR and CDR2 is FQNEAQ in the germline V gene (reference sequence). The V gene end was trimmed by 2 bases and the J gene end by 4 bases; junction bases not matched to a gene: 9. The CDR3 has 16 residues. CDR3 DNA sequence: TGTGCCAGCAGCTTAAGGCGCGGGGGGTCCGGAGAGACCCAGTACTTC. It encodes CASSLRRGGSGETQYF.

This clone occurred once. V and J are TRBV29-1 and TRBJ1-1, with a tentative D call TRBD1 (5 bases). V dropped 4 bases and J dropped 7 bases, with 13 bases sitting between them. This CDR3 is 12 amino acids long. Germline V gene sequence: CDR1 SQVTM, CDR2 ANQGSEA. CDR3 nucleotide sequence: TGCAGCGTTGGTGGTGCCGGGGGTGAAGCTTTCTTT. It yields the protein CSVGGAGGEAFF.

This chain connects TRBV6-1 to TRBJ2-5; D may correspond to TRBD1 or TRBD2 (5 bases each). Deletions cut 6 bases from V and 5 bases from J, with 16 bases between. CDR1 MNHNS and CDR2 SASEGT come from the germline V gene. This CDR3 region has 14 residues. The CDR3 region has the DNA TGTGCCAGCAGGGAGGTACAGGAGAGGGAGACCCAGTACTTC. It is translated as CASREVQERETQYF.

The chain joins TRBV5-6 to TRBJ2-2; the D gene could be TRBD1 or TRBD2 (5 bases each). CDR1 SGHDT and CDR2 YYEEEE come from the germline V gene. This CDR3 contains 18 residues. V lost 6 bases to trimming and J lost 3 bases, with 24 bases between them. For the CDR3, the DNA is TGTGCCAGCACCCTCCCCCCCGGTGAGGGGAGTCACACCGGGGAGCTGTTTTTT. Protein sequence: CASTLPPGEGSHTGELFF.

This clone was seen once. This chain connects TRBV10-3 to TRBJ2-7; D is ambiguous. CDR1 ENHRY and CDR2 SYGVKD come from the germline V gene. The CDR3 sequence is 15 residues long. V was pared by 4 bases and J by 7 bases, with 20 bases between. CDR3 sequence reads: CAISGSEGPSREQYF. As DNA, the CDR3 is TGTGCCATCAGTGGGTCAGAAGGGCCCTCTCGGGAGCAGTACTTC.

V gene TRBV6-1 combines with J gene TRBJ2-1; TRBD1 agrees at 7 bases. This CDR3 is 13 amino acids long. Germline V gives CDR1 MNHNS, CDR2 SASEGT. Trimming took 8 bases from V and 7 from J; bases not matched to a gene: 8. CDR3 residues: CASRKQGSNEQFF. CDR3 nucleotides: TGTGCCAGCCGCAAACAGGGGAGTAATGAGCAGTTCTTC.

The chain uses TRBV5-1 and TRBJ1-4; tentatively, D is TRBD1 (5 bases). Trimming removed 3 bases at V and 5 bases at J, with 11 bases between. CDR3 size: 14 residues. Germline V gene sequence: CDR1 SGHRS, CDR2 YFSETQ. CDR3 nucleotides: TGCGCCAGCAGCTGGCGGGACTTGAATGAAAAACTGTTTTTT. Its protein is CASSWRDLNEKLFF. Full variable domain (remainder filled in from reference TRBV5-1 and TRBJ1-4): KAGVTQTPRYLIKTRGQQVTLSCSPISGHRSVSWYQQTPGQGLQFLFEYFSETQRNKGNFPGRFSGRQFSNSRSEMNVSTLELGDSALYLCASSWRDLNEKLFFGSGTQLSVL.

V usage is TRBV15 and J usage is TRBJ2-5; perhaps TRBD2 as D (5 bases). Looked up from germline, CDR1 is LNHNV and CDR2 is YYDKDF (reference sequence). This CDR3 has 13 amino acids. Trimming shortened V by 1 base and J by 5 bases, and 8 bases separated the two germline ends. In nucleotides, the CDR3 is TGTGCCACCAGCAGAGTAAGAGGGGAGACCCAGTACTTC. Its protein is CATSRVRGETQYF.

The chain uses TRBV6-4 and TRBJ1-5, with D uncertain. Germline CDR1 reads MRHNA; CDR2 reads SNTAGT. V lost 2 bases and J lost 3, with 5 bases in between. This CDR3 has 13 residues. The CDR3 is CASSDPPNQPQHF. The DNA of the CDR3 is TGTGCCAGCAGTGACCCACCCAATCAGCCCCAGCATTTT.

The chain combines TRBV2 with TRBJ2-7; D might be TRBD1 or TRBD2, each matching 5 bases. V lost 6 bases and J lost 0, with 15 bases in between. Germline lookup yields CDR1 SNHLY and CDR2 FYNNEI. The CDR3 has 15 amino acids. The CDR3 DNA reads as TGTGCCAGCAGGGAGAGGGACGTCCGCTCCTACGAGCAGTACTTC. Protein sequence: CASRERDVRSYEQYF.

This chain links TRBV11-2 with TRBJ2-3, with 7 bases matching TRBD1. The CDR3 loop spans 15 amino acids. Trimming cost V 5 bases and J 4 bases; bases outside gene matches: 9. CDR1 and CDR2 (germline): SGHAT, FQNNGV. CDR3 sequence reads: CASSRNRGSADTQYF. The CDR3 DNA sequence: TGTGCCAGCAGCAGAAACAGGGGATCAGCAGATACGCAGTATTTT.

The chain carries TRBV10-3 and TRBJ1-1, with a weak D call TRBD1 (5 bases). V lost 3 bases and J lost 1, with 9 bases in between. The CDR3 loop spans 14 amino acids. Germline CDR1 and CDR2: ENHRY and SYGVKD. CDR3 coding DNA: TGTGCCATCAGTGAAAGGGGTACGAACACTGAAGCTTTCTTT. Protein product: CAISERGTNTEAFF.

The chain has TRBV5-1 and TRBJ2-3; 11 bases align to TRBD2. The germline CDR1 and CDR2 sequences are SGHRS and YFSETQ. J lost 3 bases, V lost 0 bases, and 9 bases had no gene match. This CDR3 is built from 18 residues. In nucleotides, the CDR3 is TGCGCCAGCAGCTTGGGCACGCTAGCGGGGGGCCTAACAGATACGCAGTATTTT. Protein sequence: CASSLGTLAGGLTDTQYF.